One sample yielded the 14 T cell receptor beta chains listed below, sequenced in a study of cytomegalovirus exposure and HLA in healthy donors. PCR amplification relied on 60 Vbeta primers (plus 13 Jbeta primers). Profiled with immunoSEQ multiplex PCR; TCRdb holds only in-frame clones, not every one. This repertoire shows 150,000 to 250,000 clones, 70% to 85% found once; its top ten account for roughly 0.095%. The sequencing sample was made of PBMCs. These receptor sequences come from a boy aged 2 to 10 in good health and CMV-seronegative.

CDR3 sequence (DNA): TGTGCCACGGGACAGGGGGAGAGTCAGCCCCAGCATTTT. This gives the protein CATGQGESQPQHF. This chain uses TRBV2 with TRBJ1-5; 11 bases match TRBD1. In germline, CDR1 is SNHLY, CDR2 FYNNEI. The CDR3 spans 13 residues. The V and J ends lost 10 bases and 6 bases, in that order; junction bases with no gene match: 5.

The V call is TRBV2, the J call TRBJ1-2; D not resolved. Germline V CDR1 and CDR2: SNHLY, FYNNEI. The CDR3 has 15 residues. Trimming removed 6 bases at V and 4 bases at J, with 18 bases between. CDR3 sequence reads: CASSGEPLGVYGYTF. CDR3 DNA: TGTGCCAGCAGCGGTGAACCCCTAGGCGTCTATGGCTACACCTTC.

The J gene is TRBJ2-1, the V gene TRBV10-2; D is perhaps TRBD1 (5 bases). CDR3 length: 15 residues. Between the trimmed V and J ends, which lost 5 bases and 0 bases, there was a span of 11 bases. Germline values: CDR1 WSHSY, CDR2 SAAADI. The DNA for the CDR3 is TGCGCCAGCAGTTTGGGCAGGGTCTCCTACAATGAGCAGTTCTTC. Amino acid sequence: CASSLGRVSYNEQFF.

This clone has only one observation. The chain is built from TRBV9 and TRBJ1-6, with D tentatively TRBD1 (6 bases). CDR1 is SGDLS and CDR2 is YYNGEE in the germline V gene. The ends were cut back, 3 bases at V and 10 bases at J, with 14 bases in the middle. This CDR3 region has 14 residues. Here the CDR3 reads CASSGGGRGSPLHF. The CDR3 DNA reads as TGTGCCAGCAGCGGTGGGGGAAGGGGGTCACCCCTCCACTTT.

The genes are TRBV15 and TRBJ2-1; 8 positions agree with TRBD2. The length of the CDR3 is 19 residues. With V trimmed by 1 base and J by 12 bases, 23 bases remained unmatched. Germline values: CDR1 LNHNV, CDR2 YYDKDF (reference sequence). CDR3 DNA sequence: TGTGCCACCAGCAGAGGTGGTGGACTAGCTACGGTCACCACAATTGGGCAGTTCTTC. Translation: CATSRGGGLATVTTIGQFF.

The chain couples TRBV7-9 to TRBJ2-3, with 7 bases lining up with TRBD2. J gave up 3 bases and V 3 bases, and 3 bases lay outside the gene matches. In germline, CDR1 is SEHNR, CDR2 FQNEAQ (reference sequence). The CDR3 runs to 14 residues. The CDR3 here is CASSLSGATDTQYF. DNA for the CDR3: TGTGCCAGCAGCTTGAGCGGGGCGACAGATACGCAGTATTTT.

The V call is TRBV15, the J call TRBJ1-5, with D unclear. CDR3 length: 11 residues. V shed 0 bases and J shed 14 bases, with 8 bases lying between them. The germline gives CDR1 LNHNV, CDR2 YYDKDF (reference sequence). CDR3 in amino acids: CATSRDTAEHF. DNA of the CDR3: TGTGCCACCAGCAGAGATACCGCGGAGCATTTT.

The rearrangement joins TRBV6-1 to TRBJ1-1; D is undetermined. The CDR3 contains 13 residues. The V and J ends lost 3 bases and 0 bases respectively, with 5 bases between them. Germline V CDR1 and CDR2: MNHNS, SASEGT. The CDR3 region is CASSDGMNTEAFF. As DNA, the CDR3 is TGTGCCAGCAGTGACGGGATGAACACTGAAGCTTTCTTT.

The CDR3 DNA reads as TGTGCCAGCAGCCGCAATGAACGGGACTACACCTTC. This sequence encodes CASSRNERDYTF. The chain recombines TRBV5-4 with TRBJ1-2; D unresolved. Germline values: CDR1 SGHNT, CDR2 YYREEE (reference sequence). V was clipped by 4 bases and J by 10 bases, with 14 bases between them. The CDR3 contains 12 residues.

The chain has TRBV5-1 and TRBJ1-1, with D possibly matching TRBD1 (5 bases). The V end lost 0 bases, the J end lost 11 bases, and 17 bases lay between the germline ends. The CDR3 extends over 14 amino acids. From germline, CDR1 is SGHRS and CDR2 YFSETQ. The CDR3 DNA sequence: TGCGCCAGCAGCTTGGAAGGAGGGGCTTGGAGTGCTTTCTTT. Protein sequence: CASSLEGGAWSAFF.

This rearrangement joins TRBV7-2 to TRBJ1-2; tentative D call: TRBD1 (6 bases). CDR1 is SGHTA and CDR2 is FQGNSA in the germline V gene. V shed 5 bases and J shed 4 bases, with 8 bases lying between them. The CDR3 length is 12 residues. The CDR3 is CASSTGIYGYTF. The CDR3 DNA sequence: TGTGCCAGCAGCACAGGGATCTATGGCTACACCTTC.

For this clone: One end of the junction does not line up with germline, which may come from a read error. The chain carries TRBV7-7 and TRBJ2-5; 9 positions match TRBD2. Germline V gene data show CDR1 as SSHAT and CDR2 as FNYEAQ (reference sequence). The CDR3 spans 14 residues. The CDR3, as DNA: TGTGCTAGCAGTCCTGGACTAGCGCAAGAGACCCAGTACTTC. Translated: CASSPGLAQETQYF.

V usage is TRBV7-2 and J usage is TRBJ2-1; 10 positions agree with TRBD2. This CDR3 spans 14 amino acids. J gave up 8 bases and V 7 bases, and 8 bases lay outside the gene matches. Germline V CDR1 and CDR2: SGHTA, FQGNSA. The CDR3 DNA is TGTGCCAGCACCCGAGCGGGGGGGCCGGATGAGCAGTTCTTC. Its translation is CASTRAGGPDEQFF.

This chain connects TRBV19 to TRBJ1-2; TRBD1 agrees at 8 bases. CDR1 and CDR2 from the germline V gene are LNHDA and SQIVND (reference sequence). This CDR3 spans 14 amino acids. Losses at the gene ends were 1 base for V and 4 bases for J; bases not matched to a gene: 2. DNA of the CDR3: TGTGCCAGTAGTATAGCCGGGACAGGCTATGGCTACACCTTC. Its translation: CASSIAGTGYGYTF.